Listed below are T cell receptor beta chains from one sample, sequenced in a study of cytomegalovirus exposure and HLA in healthy donors. Libraries were prepared by immunoSEQ multiplex PCR; TCRdb keeps only in-frame clonotypes and omits some of them. The repertoire holds 130,000 to 150,000 clones, with over 70% as singletons. Specimen: PBMCs. The receptors were gathered from a male donor in good health and CMV-seronegative. The CDR3 runs from the conserved cysteine through the conserved F or W. A D gene is named only where the DNA matches it firmly. Clone size is shown for a subset of rows, as once, few, many or a class of expanded clone.

.	TRBD1	TRBV6-6	TRBJ1-1	TGTGCCAGCAGTTACCGGACAGGCGGAGACACTGAAGCTTTCTTT	CASSYRTGGDTEAFF
once	.	TRBV5-1	TRBJ1-1	TGCGCCAGCAGCTTGGACCCCAGGAACACTGAAGCTTTCTTT	CASSLDPRNTEAFF
.	TRBD2	TRBV6-6	TRBJ2-7	TGTGCCAGCCGACCTTCGGCGGGAGGTTCCTACGAGCAGTACTTC	CASRPSAGGSYEQYF
.	TRBD2	TRBV7-9	TRBJ2-5	TGTGCCAGCAGCAAGAGCGGGGCGGGGGAGCAGTACTTC	CASSKSGAGEQYF
.	TRBD1	TRBV6-5	TRBJ2-7	TGTGCCAGCAGTTGGGACAGGAGCTCCTACGAGCAGTACTTC	CASSWDRSSYEQYF
.	.	TRBV6-5	TRBJ1-2	TGTGCCAGCAGTTACTCTCGTGCGGAGAGCTATGGCTACACCTTC	CASSYSRAESYGYTF
.	.	TRBV27	TRBJ1-1	TGTGCCAGCAGTTGGGGCAGCTCTAACACTGAAGCTTTCTTT	CASSWGSSNTEAFF
.	.	TRBV20-1	TRBJ1-1	TGCAGTGCTATTTCGGGAGCTTTCTTT	CSAISGAFF
.	.	TRBV5-1	TRBJ2-3	TGCGCCAGCAGTTTGACCCCGGAACAGGCCATCACAGATACGCAGTATTTT	CASSLTPEQAITDTQYF
once	TRBD1	TRBV6-6	TRBJ1-5	TGTGCCAGCAGTCGGGGACAGGAGTATAGCAATCAGCCCCAGCATTTT	CASSRGQEYSNQPQHF
.	.	TRBV4-1	TRBJ2-1	TGCGCCAGCGGAAGGGGGGGCTCCTACAATGAGCAGTTCTTC	CASGRGGSYNEQFF
.	TRBD2	TRBV10-3	TRBJ2-7	TGTGCCATCAGTAAAACCGACGGGACTAGCGGAGGATACGAGCAGTACTTC	CAISKTDGTSGGYEQYF
.	TRBD1	TRBV30	TRBJ1-4	TGTGCCTGGAGTGGGGGGACAGGGGCCGAAAAACTGTTTTTT	CAWSGGTGAEKLFF
.	TRBD1	TRBV15	TRBJ1-2	TGTGCCACCAGCAAACGGGACAGAAACTATGGCTACACCTTC	CATSKRDRNYGYTF
.	TRBD2	TRBV13	TRBJ2-1	TGTGCCAGCAGCTCCAGCGGGGGGGCCGGGCAGTTCTTC	CASSSSGGAGQFF
few	.	TRBV9	TRBJ2-1	TGTGCCAGCAGCGTAGAGGGGGGGCATGATGAGCAGTTCTTC	CASSVEGGHDEQFF
once	TRBD2	TRBV6-5	TRBJ2-7	TGTGCCAGCAAGCTAGCGGGAGGGCCGGGAGAGCAGTACTTC	CASKLAGGPGEQYF
once	.	TRBV5-1	TRBJ2-7	TGCGCCAGCAGCTCCGACAGCTACGAGCAGTACTTC	CASSSDSYEQYF
.	.	TRBV6-6	TRBJ2-1	TGTGCCAGCAGACCCCAGGTCCCCTCCTACAATGAGCAGTTCTTC	CASRPQVPSYNEQFF
.	TRBD2	TRBV13	TRBJ2-7	TGTGCCAGCAGCCTGAAGGGGAGCGGGGGGGCCTACGAGCAGTACTTC	CASSLKGSGGAYEQYF
.	TRBD1	TRBV6-6	TRBJ1-4	TGTGCCAGCAGTTACGACAGGGCAACTAATGAAAAACTGTTTTTT	CASSYDRATNEKLFF
.	TRBD2	TRBV13	TRBJ2-1	TGTGCCAGCAGCTTAGGACTAGCGGGCGTGAATGAGCAGTTCTTC	CASSLGLAGVNEQFF
.	TRBD1	TRBV19	TRBJ1-4	TGTGCCAGTAGAGACAGGGGTACAACTAATGAAAAACTGTTTTTT	CASRDRGTTNEKLFF
once	TRBD1	TRBV9	TRBJ1-5	TGTGCCAGCAGCGTCGGGACAGGGAATCAGCCCCAGCATTTT	CASSVGTGNQPQHF
once	TRBD2	TRBV2	TRBJ2-3	TGTGCCAGCAGTTCCAGAGCGGGAAACACAGATACGCAGTATTTT	CASSSRAGNTDTQYF
.	TRBD2	TRBV30	TRBJ2-1	TGTGCCCGGAGTGTACGAAGCGGGAGGGAGTACAATGAGCAGTTCTTC	CARSVRSGREYNEQFF
.	.	TRBV19	TRBJ1-5	TGTGCCAGTAGTCTCCGGGATAGCAATCAGCCCCAGCATTTT	CASSLRDSNQPQHF
.	TRBD2	TRBV11-2	TRBJ2-7	TGTGCCAGCAGCCCGGGGACTAGCGGCGGCTACGAGCAGTACTTC	CASSPGTSGGYEQYF
.	.	TRBV6-1	TRBJ2-7	TGTGCCAGCAGTGTAACATCCCCCTACGAGCAGTACTTC	CASSVTSPYEQYF
.	TRBD1	TRBV5-6	TRBJ2-3	TGTGCCAGCAGCTTGTTACAGGGGAGCACAGATACGCAGTATTTT	CASSLLQGSTDTQYF
.	TRBD2	TRBV30	TRBJ2-2	TGTGCCACTAAAGCTAGCGGTTATAACACCGGGGAGCTGTTTTTT	CATKASGYNTGELFF
.	.	TRBV30	TRBJ2-7	TGTGCCTGGAGTTTCTGGGACAACGAGCAGTACTTC	CAWSFWDNEQYF
.	.	TRBV30	TRBJ2-6	TGTGCCTGGGACAGGATCTCTGGGGCCAACGTCCTGACTTTC	CAWDRISGANVLTF
.	TRBD1	TRBV5-1	TRBJ1-2	TGCGCCAGCAGCATGGGACAGGGGGACTATGGCTACACCTTC	CASSMGQGDYGYTF
few	.	TRBV2	TRBJ2-3	TGTGCCAGCAGTGAGTACAGGTACACAGATACGCAGTATTTT	CASSEYRYTDTQYF
.	.	TRBV7-8	TRBJ2-5	TGTGCCAGCAGCTTAACGAGCGCCTACTCGGAGACCCAGTACTTC	CASSLTSAYSETQYF
.	.	TRBV9	TRBJ1-1	TGTGCCAGCAGTGACTGCCAAGCTTTCTTT	CASSDCQAFF
few	.	TRBV27	TRBJ2-3	TGTGCCAGCAGTTTGAACAGGGCGACAGATACGCAGTATTTT	CASSLNRATDTQYF
.	.	TRBV4-3	TRBJ2-6	TGCGCCAGCAGCCAAGGCGTCCCCTCTGGGGCCAACGTCCTGACTTTC	CASSQGVPSGANVLTF
.	.	TRBV5-6	TRBJ2-5	TGTGCCAGCAGCCAACAGGGAATACAAGAGACCCAGTACTTC	CASSQQGIQETQYF
.	.	TRBV9	TRBJ1-2	TGTGCCAGCAGCGTAGGGACAGCGGTTACCTATGGCTACACCTTC	CASSVGTAVTYGYTF
.	TRBD1	TRBV18	TRBJ1-1	TGTGCCAGCTCACCACCTCCGACAGGGATGAACACTGAAGCTTTCTTT	CASSPPPTGMNTEAFF
.	.	TRBV19	TRBJ2-5	TGTGCCAGTAGTAAGGAGAAAGAGACCCAGTACTTC	CASSKEKETQYF
.	TRBD1	TRBV5-6	TRBJ1-2	TGTGCCAGCAGCTTGTTTTCAGGGGGCCGCATTGCCTATGGCTACACCTTC	CASSLFSGGRIAYGYTF
.	.	TRBV5-1	TRBJ2-2	TGCGCCAGCAGCTCTGATCCGGGGAACACCGGGGAGCTGTTTTTT	CASSSDPGNTGELFF
.	.	TRBV7-9	TRBJ2-5	TGTGCCAGCAGCCCCGAGGCGGAGACCCAGTACTTC	CASSPEAETQYF
.	TRBD2	TRBV6-5	TRBJ2-5	TGTGCCAGCAGTTACGGGCAGCGGGGGCCGGGGGAGACTCAGTACTTC	CASSYGQRGPGETQYF
few	.	TRBV6-1	TRBJ2-7	TGTGCCAGCAGTCCGAGAGGAACCTACGAGCAGTACTTC	CASSPRGTYEQYF
.	.	TRBV9	TRBJ1-5	TGTGCCAGCAGCGAGCCAGGTAGCAATCAGCCCCAGCATTTT	CASSEPGSNQPQHF
.	TRBD1	TRBV19	TRBJ1-2	TGTGCCAGTAGTACTCCACAGGGGCGAGACTATGGCTACACCTTC	CASSTPQGRDYGYTF
.	.	TRBV11-3	TRBJ2-7	TGTGCCAGCAACCCTCCGGGGTCACATCACAACGAGCAGTACTTC	CASNPPGSHHNEQYF
few	.	TRBV7-9	TRBJ1-2	TGTGCCAGCAGCTTACAGTCTAGGAATGGCTACACCTTC	CASSLQSRNGYTF
few	TRBD1	TRBV5-1	TRBJ2-7	TGCGCCAGCAGCTTGGAACTCGGGACAGGGTTCCACGAGCAGTACTTC	CASSLELGTGFHEQYF
once	.	TRBV5-4	TRBJ1-1	TGTGCCAGCAGCTTCATCAGTTCGAACACTGAAGCTTTCTTT	CASSFISSNTEAFF
.	TRBD1	TRBV7-9	TRBJ2-7	TGTGCCAGCAGCCCCAGGGGGGGGACAGGGGGCTACGAGCAGTACTTC	CASSPRGGTGGYEQYF
.	TRBD1	TRBV6-1	TRBJ1-4	TGTGCCAGCAGTGGGAGACAGGGTTTTGCAACTAATGAAAAACTGTTTTTT	CASSGRQGFATNEKLFF
.	.	TRBV4-3	TRBJ2-2	TGCGCCAGCAGCCAAGATAGGGGGACATCCGGGGAGCTGTTTTTT	CASSQDRGTSGELFF